This record looks at one T cell receptor (beta chain) sequence and its context. This record belongs to a study of T cells in Graves' hyperthyroidism and ophthalmopathy. The CDR3 loop spans 14 amino acids. Trimming left V 7 bases short and J 7 bases short, with 17 bases between. Germline V gives CDR1 DFQATT, CDR2 SNEGSKA (reference sequence). It was RNA transcripts that yielded the amplified TCR beta CDR3 regions. Initially, a first-round RT-PCR of the TCR CDR3 employed the HTBI primer set. One entry per CDR3 protein, called by TCRdb with MiXCR from the multiplex PCR reads. The top ten clones hold around 58% of a sample with about 290,000 distinct CDR3 sequences, over 15% of them seen once.

V is TRBV20-1 and J is TRBJ1-6; D is perhaps TRBD1 (6 bases). This sequence was found in a woman in her sixties or seventies with Graves' ophthalmopathy. Sequencing was performed on blood. The DNA for the CDR3 is TGCAGTGTTCAGAGGGGGGGGCGCAATTCACCCCTCCACTTT. It yields the protein CSVQRGGRNSPLHF.